This T cell receptor beta chain was obtained from a study of CD8+ T cells in alopecia areata. Isolated RNA was reverse transcribed into cDNA used as the sequencing template. Generated by immunoSEQ multiplex PCR, the TCRdb table keeps only in-frame clones and is missing some. The sample has roughly 190,000 clones, 50% to 60% seen once. Regarding treatment: oral pan-JAK inhibitor, 5-10 mg twice daily. The CDR3 contains 12 residues. V lost 3 bases and J lost 11, with 8 bases in between. From germline, CDR1 is MNHNY and CDR2 SVGAGI (reference sequence). The gene calls are TRBV6-6 and TRBJ1-6; D unresolved. This TCR was recovered from a human donor with alopecia areata. The material sequenced was CD4+ T cells sorted from blood, taken at week 4, from a patient treated with tofacitinib. The CDR3 loop reads CASSYQPTPLHF. Written as DNA, the CDR3 is TGTGCCAGCAGTTATCAACCGACACCCCTCCACTTT.